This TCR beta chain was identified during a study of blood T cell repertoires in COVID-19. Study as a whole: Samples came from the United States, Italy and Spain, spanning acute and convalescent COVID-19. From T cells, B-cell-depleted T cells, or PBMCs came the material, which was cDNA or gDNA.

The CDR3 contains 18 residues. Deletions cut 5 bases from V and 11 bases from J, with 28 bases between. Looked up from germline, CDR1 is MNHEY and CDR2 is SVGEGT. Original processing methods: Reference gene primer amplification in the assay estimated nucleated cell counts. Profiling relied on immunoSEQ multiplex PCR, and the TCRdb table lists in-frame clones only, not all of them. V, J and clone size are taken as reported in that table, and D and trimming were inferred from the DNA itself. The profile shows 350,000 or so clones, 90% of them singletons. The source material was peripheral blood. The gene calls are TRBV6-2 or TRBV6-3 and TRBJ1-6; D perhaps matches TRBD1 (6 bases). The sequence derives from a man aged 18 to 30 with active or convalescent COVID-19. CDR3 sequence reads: CASSLSTGQQFLPPPLHF. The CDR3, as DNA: TGTGCCAGCAGTCTCTCCACCGGACAGCAGTTTTTACCACCACCCCTCCACTTT.